Reported below is one TCR beta chain. The data originate from a study of blood T cell repertoires in COVID-19. The assay was immunoSEQ multiplex PCR, and TCRdb's table has in-frame clones only and misses some. The sample yields around 250,000 clones, about 86% seen once. CDR1 is MNHEY, CDR2 SVGAGI, per germline. Trimming cost V 7 bases and J 3 bases; bases outside gene matches: 1. The CDR3 runs 13 residues. Source material: peripheral blood. This rearrangement joins TRBV6-5 to TRBJ2-7, with 12 bases identical to TRBD2. The receptor was isolated from an elderly man with acute or convalescent COVID-19. The CDR3 spells CASKTSGSYEQYF. The CDR3 nucleotides are TGTGCCAGCAAGACTAGCGGGAGCTACGAGCAGTACTTC.